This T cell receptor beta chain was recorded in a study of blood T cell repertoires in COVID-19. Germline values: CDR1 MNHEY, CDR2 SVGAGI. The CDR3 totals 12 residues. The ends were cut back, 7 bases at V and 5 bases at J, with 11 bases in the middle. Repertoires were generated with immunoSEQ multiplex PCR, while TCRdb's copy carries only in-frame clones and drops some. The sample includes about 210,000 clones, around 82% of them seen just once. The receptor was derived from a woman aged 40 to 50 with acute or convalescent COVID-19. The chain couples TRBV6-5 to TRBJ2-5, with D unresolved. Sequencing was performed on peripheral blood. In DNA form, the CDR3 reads TGTGCCAGCACCTCATCCCGGGAGACCCAGTACTTC. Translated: CASTSSRETQYF.